This TCR beta chain was captured by sequencing in a study of T cell repertoires in aging, cancer and after chemotherapy. On the study more broadly: Donor ages fell into six groups from 30 or younger up to 70 or older.

Germline assignment: CDR1 LGHNT and CDR2 FRNRAP. This CDR3 comprises 14 residues. The V and J ends lost 2 bases and 7 bases respectively, with 12 bases between them. As regards this clonotype: Its matching antigen is unknown.

Rearranged V-D-J TRB sequences were amplified with a mixed TRB-A/B primer pool. TCRdb recomputed calls from the multiplex PCR reads with MiXCR, one row per CDR3 protein. The data show about 4,600 distinct CDR3 sequences, with 25% to 30% seen just once and approximately 12% held by the top ten. General observations from the study: Untreated cancer patients had significantly lower blood TCR diversity than age-matched healthy donors. In healthy donors, age-related TCR diversity loss mainly reflected lost richness.

TCR beta rearrangements were amplified from peripheral blood genomic DNA. The chain combines TRBV12-5 with TRBJ2-1, with D maybe TRBD2 (7 bases). The source of this sequence is a human donor with a solid tumor. The sample was blood. CDR3 DNA sequence: TGTGCTAGTGGTTTGATGGGGGGGCGAAATGAGCAGTTCTTC. This sequence encodes CASGLMGGRNEQFF.